This passage covers 25 T cell receptor beta chains from one sample sequenced in a study of response to subunit inactivated influenza vaccine (dated by TCRdb to 2017 to 2018). Library construction relied on RT-PCR. The sequencer was an Illumina HiSeq 2500. The raw public reads went through TCRdb reprocessing: fastp at Q25, MiXCR clone calling, in-frame beta chains kept. Merged by CDR3 protein, the rows form single entries marked with the most common genes and DNA. The table for this sample lists hundreds of thousands of distinct CDR3 sequences; around 13% of them were counted only once. Of the sample, about 7.6% falls within the top ten clones. The sequencing here drew on PBMCs from blood, taken approximately 15 days before vaccination. Source of these receptors: a man aged 50 or older who received an inactivated influenza vaccine. Donor details come from another sample of the same person, matched by shared clones.

V is TRBV5-6 and J is TRBJ2-7; 8 bases align to TRBD2. Looked up from germline, CDR1 is SGHDT and CDR2 is YYEEEE. The CDR3 is made up of 16 amino acids. The V gene end was trimmed by 4 bases and the J gene end by 4 bases; junction bases not matched to a gene: 13. CDR3 sequence reads: CASSPRRLAGRYEQYF. CDR3 in DNA: TGTGCCAGCAGCCCGAGGAGGTTAGCGGGAAGATACGAGCAGTACTTC.

The V and J genes are TRBV2 and TRBJ2-7; 10 nucleotides agree with TRBD2. From germline, CDR1 is SNHLY and CDR2 FYNNEI. V lost 6 bases and J lost 0; bases outside the gene matches: 5. The CDR3 covers 15 residues. The CDR3 sequence: CASRLGTSASYEQYF. For the CDR3, the DNA is TGTGCCAGCAGACTCGGGACTAGCGCCTCCTACGAGCAGTACTTC.

This clonotype was recorded at least ten times. The chain couples TRBV7-8 to TRBJ1-5; D remains ambiguous. Germline V CDR1 and CDR2: SGHVS, FQNEAQ. Trimming stripped 5 bases from V and 3 bases from J, with 11 bases between. The CDR3 loop spans 14 amino acids. The CDR3 loop reads CASSPMVVNQPQHF. In nucleotides, the CDR3 is TGTGCCAGCAGCCCAATGGTCGTCAATCAGCCCCAGCATTTT. Variable domain in full (rest from reference TRBV7-8 and TRBJ1-5): GAGVSQSPRYKVAKRGQDVALRCDPISGHVSLFWYQQALGQGPEFLTYFQNEAQLDKSGLPSDRFFAERPEGSVSTLKIQRTQQEDSAVYLCASSPMVVNQPQHFGDGTRLSIL.

This sequence joins TRBV7-2 and TRBJ1-4; perhaps TRBD1 as D (6 bases). The germline V gene encodes CDR1 SGHTA and CDR2 FQGNSA. The CDR3 length is 14 residues. V lost 5 bases and J 10 bases, leaving 17 bases between the germline ends. In DNA, the CDR3 is TGTGCCAGCAGCCCCGCAGGGGATTGGGGAAAACTGTTTTTT. Residues: CASSPAGDWGKLFF.

Here the CDR3 reads CAWSRDRVGSGANVLTF. CDR3 bases: TGTGCCTGGAGCCGGGACAGGGTGGGTTCTGGGGCCAACGTCCTGACTTTC. The chain recombines TRBV30 with TRBJ2-6, with TRBD1 matching 9 bases. Trimming at V came to 3 bases and at J to 1 base, leaving 7 bases not matched to a gene. Germline CDR1 reads GTSNPN; CDR2 reads SVGIG (reference sequence). The CDR3 runs to 17 residues.

V is TRBV10-3 and J is TRBJ2-3; 13 bases are shared with TRBD2. This CDR3 has 13 residues. After removal of 10 bases from V and 6 bases from J, the junction contained 4 bases not matched to a gene. The germline gives CDR1 ENHRY, CDR2 SYGVKD. In DNA, the CDR3 is TGTGCCACACTAGCGGGAGGGCCGGATACGCAGTATTTT. This sequence encodes CATLAGGPDTQYF.

The V gene is TRBV11-1, the J gene TRBJ2-5, with 12 bases identical to TRBD2. CDR1 is SGHAT and CDR2 is FQDESV in the germline V gene (reference sequence). With 6 bases clipped from V and 5 bases from J, the junction kept 10 bases outside the gene matches. The CDR3 has 16 residues. CDR3 DNA: TGTGCCAGCAGTTCCACTAGCGGGAGGATGAGGGAGACCCAGTACTTC. Residues: CASSSTSGRMRETQYF.

This clonotype was counted between two and nine times. The chain combines TRBV3-1 with TRBJ1-1, with D possibly being TRBD1 (6 bases). Germline V gene lookup returns CDR1 LGHDT and CDR2 YNNKEL (reference sequence). Trimming left V 2 bases short and J 2 bases short, with 18 bases between. The CDR3 totals 17 residues. The CDR3, as DNA: TGTGCCAGCAGCCAAATTTGGGGGCCGAATACCAACACTGAAGCTTTCTTT. Encoded protein: CASSQIWGPNTNTEAFF.

The V call is TRBV14, the J call TRBJ2-6; D may correspond to TRBD1 or TRBD2 (5 bases each). Germline V lookup: CDR1 SGHDN, CDR2 FVKESK. The CDR3 runs to 19 residues. Between the trimmed V and J ends, which lost 1 base and 1 base, there was a span of 17 bases. CDR3 DNA: TGTGCCAGCAGCCAAGGTGTCGGGGACGTTTGGTCTGGGGCCAACGTCCTGACTTTC. It codes for CASSQGVGDVWSGANVLTF.

This clonotype was picked up a small number of times. The chain joins TRBV29-1 to TRBJ2-3, with D possibly matching TRBD2 (7 bases). The germline gives CDR1 SQVTM, CDR2 ANQGSEA. Between the trimmed V and J ends, which lost 6 bases and 8 bases, there was a span of 18 bases. CDR3 length: 13 residues. The DNA for the CDR3 is TGCAGCGTCGAGGGGGGGGCCACGCGTACGCAGTATTTT. Amino acids: CSVEGGATRTQYF.

The chain recombines TRBV6-1 with TRBJ2-2, with 11 bases matching TRBD2. V was clipped by 6 bases and J by 3 bases; unmatched bases: 9. Germline V gives CDR1 MNHNS, CDR2 SASEGT. CDR3 length equals 17 residues. CDR3 amino acids: CASSSHSGRVYTGELFF. The CDR3 DNA is TGTGCCAGCAGCAGCCATAGCGGGAGGGTGTACACCGGGGAGCTGTTTTTT.

The sample holds a few counts of this clonotype. The chain recombines TRBV15 with TRBJ2-5; the D gene is possibly TRBD1 (6 bases). From germline, CDR1 is LNHNV and CDR2 YYDKDF (reference sequence). The CDR3 covers 15 residues. V was shortened by 6 bases and J by 0 bases, with 14 bases between the two germline ends. The CDR3 DNA reads TGTGCCACCAGAACCCCCCGGGACAACCAAGAGACCCAGTACTTC. Amino acids: CATRTPRDNQETQYF.

This clonotype has a handful of counts. The chain combines TRBV20-1 with TRBJ2-1; 12 bases align to TRBD2. Germline CDR1 reads DFQATT; CDR2 reads SNEGSKA (reference sequence). The length of the CDR3 is 16 residues. V lost 0 bases, J lost 8 bases, and 8 bases stayed unmatched. DNA for the CDR3: TGCAGTGCTAGAGATGTGACTAGCGGGAGTAGGGATGAGCAGTTCTTC. Protein sequence: CSARDVTSGSRDEQFF.

This clonotype was detected ten times or more. The chain combines TRBV5-1 with TRBJ2-7; D is uncertain. Germline V gene lookup returns CDR1 SGHRS and CDR2 YFSETQ. The CDR3 runs 12 residues. V was pared by 3 bases and J by 7 bases, with 11 bases between. The CDR3 sequence is CASSYLMGEQYF. As DNA, the CDR3 is TGCGCCAGCAGCTACTTGATGGGGGAGCAGTACTTC.

Turning to this clonotype: The junction differs from germline at one of its ends, possibly a read error. The J gene is TRBJ1-1, the V gene TRBV30; possibly TRBD1 for D (5 bases). Germline V gene data show CDR1 as GTSNPN and CDR2 as SVGIG (reference sequence). The CDR3 is made up of 10 amino acids. The CDR3 region is CPWGRAEAFF. CDR3 sequence (DNA): TGTCCCTGGGGGAGGGCTGAAGCTTTCTTT.

The V and J genes are TRBV18 and TRBJ2-6; D gene ambiguous. The CDR3 runs to 17 residues. Germline CDR1 KGHSH, CDR2 LQKENI. The germline V and J ends were trimmed by 3 bases and 0 bases, with 12 bases remaining between them. CDR3 in DNA: TGTGCCAGCTCACCGAAGGTTGTAACCTCTGGGGCCAACGTCCTGACTTTC. This sequence encodes CASSPKVVTSGANVLTF.

The chain uses TRBV5-1 and TRBJ2-5; no reliable D call. Per the germline V gene, CDR1 is SGHRS and CDR2 is YFSETQ. V was clipped by 4 bases and J by 1 base, with 11 bases between them. The CDR3 loop spans 14 amino acids. Here the CDR3 DNA reads TGCGCCAGCAGCACCCAGGATCTCCAAGAGACCCAGTACTTC. Translated: CASSTQDLQETQYF.

This clonotype was picked up a small number of times. The rearrangement joins TRBV4-1 to TRBJ2-7, with 9 nucleotides matching TRBD1. The germline V gene encodes CDR1 MGHRA and CDR2 YSYEKL. Trimming at V came to 0 bases and at J to 4 bases, leaving 10 bases not matched to a gene. The CDR3 length is 17 residues. Here the CDR3 DNA reads TGCGCCAGCAGCCAAGAAGGCCCAGGACAGGGGAGGTACGAGCAGTACTTC. Protein sequence: CASSQEGPGQGRYEQYF.

CDR3: CATSEYLGETQYF. The CDR3 bases are TGTGCCACCAGTGAATACTTAGGGGAGACCCAGTACTTC. J is TRBJ2-5 and V is TRBV24-1, with D unclear. V lost 4 bases and J lost 5, with 10 bases in between. This CDR3 is 13 amino acids long. From germline, CDR1 is KGHDR and CDR2 SFDVKD.

This clonotype was counted only a few times. V is TRBV5-1 and J is TRBJ2-3; D unclear. The CDR3 sequence is 14 residues long. Germline-derived CDR1 and CDR2 are SGHRS and YFSETQ. V dropped 4 bases and J dropped 4 bases, with 13 bases sitting between them. CDR3 DNA sequence: TGCGCCAGCAGCGTCCTGGGTCCGTCAGATACGCAGTATTTT. Translating it yields CASSVLGPSDTQYF.

This clonotype occurred a few times. The chain couples TRBV24-1 to TRBJ2-1; 11 nucleotides match TRBD2. Germline CDR1 reads KGHDR; CDR2 reads SFDVKD. This CDR3 contains 14 residues. The V segment lost 9 bases and the J segment 12 bases; nucleotides outside the gene matches: 12. The CDR3 nucleotides read TGTGCCACCGCTGACTCACTAGCGGGAGTGGGGCAGTTCTTC. Translating gives CATADSLAGVGQFF.

The V gene is TRBV2, the J gene TRBJ1-1; the D is unclear. Trimming took 3 bases from V and 6 from J, leaving 11 bases between them. The CDR3 spans 13 residues. CDR1 is SNHLY, CDR2 FYNNEI, per germline. The CDR3 sequence: CASSDSLDAEAFF. CDR3 nucleotides: TGTGCCAGCAGTGACTCCCTTGACGCTGAAGCTTTCTTT.

In its sample, this clonotype was seen many times. The genes are TRBV5-1 and TRBJ2-1, with D hard to call. Trimming removed 0 bases at V and 6 bases at J, with 4 bases between. Germline assignment: CDR1 SGHRS and CDR2 YFSETQ. The CDR3 sequence is 12 residues long. CDR3: CASSLVFNEQFF. The CDR3 DNA is TGCGCCAGCAGCTTGGTATTCAATGAGCAGTTCTTC.

There are many counts of this clonotype. V gene TRBV5-1 combines with J gene TRBJ2-3; D is uncertain. The germline V gene encodes CDR1 SGHRS and CDR2 YFSETQ. V was shortened by 1 base and J by 0 bases, with 9 bases between the two germline ends. The CDR3 spans 15 residues. In nucleotides, the CDR3 is TGCGCCAGCAGCTTGACCCCCACGAGCACAGATACGCAGTATTTT. Translating gives CASSLTPTSTDTQYF.

This clonotype occurred a few times. V is TRBV6-1 and J is TRBJ2-2; 8 nucleotides align to TRBD1. The germline gives CDR1 MNHNS, CDR2 SASEGT. The V segment lost 5 bases and the J segment 6 bases; nucleotides outside the gene matches: 5. The CDR3 has 14 residues. The DNA of the CDR3 is TGTGCCAGCAGTCTCCAGGGGGCCTCCGGGGAGCTGTTTTTT. Its translation is CASSLQGASGELFF.